One and the same sample provided the 27 T cell receptor beta chains below, sequenced in a study of T cells in Graves' hyperthyroidism and ophthalmopathy. From RNA transcripts, TCR beta CDR3 regions were amplified. The TCR CDR3 first-round RT-PCR relied on the HTBI primer set. TCRdb analysed the multiplex PCR reads with MiXCR anew, one entry per CDR3 protein. The sample shows under 250,000 distinct CDR3 sequences, more than 15% of them seen only once. Sequenced sample: blood. The origin of the receptors is a man in his fifties or sixties with Graves' hyperthyroidism.

This sequence joins TRBV2 and TRBJ1-2; perhaps TRBD1 as D (6 bases). V lost 4 bases, J lost 1 base, and 10 bases lay in between. The germline gives CDR1 SNHLY, CDR2 FYNNEI. The CDR3 loop spans 14 amino acids. The CDR3 sequence: CASSAGQFNYGYTF. The CDR3 region has the DNA TGTGCCAGCAGTGCCGGACAGTTTAACTATGGCTACACCTTC.

The J gene is TRBJ1-1, the V gene TRBV30; D remains unclear. Germline V gene lookup returns CDR1 GTSNPN and CDR2 SVGIG (reference sequence). This CDR3 has 14 amino acids. V was clipped by 2 bases and J by 4 bases, with 14 bases between them. This CDR3 reads CAWSRASKGTEAFF. The CDR3 DNA sequence: TGTGCCTGGAGTAGGGCTTCTAAGGGCACTGAAGCTTTCTTT.

The chain links TRBV20-1 to TRBJ2-1, with D tentatively TRBD1 (5 bases). Germline V gives CDR1 DFQATT, CDR2 SNEGSKA (reference sequence). The CDR3 spans 15 residues. Trimming left V 3 bases short and J 0 bases short, with 12 bases between. The CDR3 protein is CSASGRQSSYNEQFF. CDR3 coding DNA: TGCAGTGCTAGCGGACGACAGAGCTCCTACAATGAGCAGTTCTTC.

This clonotype was recorded many times. V usage is TRBV10-3 and J usage is TRBJ2-7, with 8 bases aligning to TRBD2. The V gene end was trimmed by 9 bases and the J gene end by 2 bases; junction bases not matched to a gene: 21. The CDR3 runs 18 residues. Germline V gene lookup returns CDR1 ENHRY and CDR2 SYGVKD. Here the CDR3 DNA reads TGTGCCATTGGGGAAAGGGGATTACTAGCGGAGAAAACCTACGAGCAGTACTTC. This codes for CAIGERGLLAEKTYEQYF.

The chain couples TRBV20-1 to TRBJ2-1; D uncertain. Trimming left V 0 bases short and J 0 bases short, with 6 bases between. The germline V gene has CDR1 DFQATT and CDR2 SNEGSKA (reference sequence). The CDR3 extends over 14 amino acids. CDR3 nucleotide sequence: TGCAGTGCTAGAGAGTATAGCTCCTACAATGAGCAGTTCTTC. This encodes CSAREYSSYNEQFF.

The chain combines TRBV27 with TRBJ2-7, with 10 bases fitting TRBD1. CDR1 is MNHEY and CDR2 is SMNVEV in the germline V gene (reference sequence). This CDR3 is built from 17 residues. Unmatched junction bases numbered 8, after V lost 0 bases and J lost 3 bases. The CDR3 DNA reads as TGTGCCAGCAGTTTATCTTGGGGGACAGGGGATTTCTACGAGCAGTACTTC. Translation: CASSLSWGTGDFYEQYF.

This clonotype was recorded many times. The genes are TRBV2 and TRBJ2-7; TRBD2 aligns across 12 bases. Losses at the gene ends were 5 bases for V and 3 bases for J; bases not matched to a gene: 5. This CDR3 has 15 amino acids. Germline V gene sequence: CDR1 SNHLY, CDR2 FYNNEI. The CDR3 sequence: CASSRTSGDNYEQYF. DNA for the CDR3: TGTGCCAGCAGTCGGACTAGCGGGGATAACTACGAGCAGTACTTC.

V and J are TRBV28 and TRBJ2-4; 8 bases line up with TRBD2. Trimming took 5 bases from V and 2 from J; bases not matched to a gene: 5. The CDR3 covers 15 residues. Germline V CDR1 and CDR2: MDHEN, SYDVKM. The CDR3 nucleotides read TGTGCCAGCAGTGCGGGAGGCCCTACCAAAAACATTCAGTACTTC. Amino acids: CASSAGGPTKNIQYF.

This clonotype was observed at least ten times. The V and J genes are TRBV27 and TRBJ2-3, with TRBD2 identical over 10 bases. CDR3 length: 19 amino acids. V shed 0 bases, J shed 1 base, and the junction held 10 bases outside the gene matches. CDR1 MNHEY and CDR2 SMNVEV come from the germline V gene (reference sequence). The CDR3 loop is CASSLSGLAGAGGTDTQYF. The CDR3 DNA sequence: TGTGCCAGCAGTTTATCAGGCCTAGCGGGAGCGGGGGGCACAGATACGCAGTATTTT.

This clonotype turned up a few times. J is TRBJ1-2 and V is TRBV10-3; D is ambiguous. In germline, CDR1 is ENHRY, CDR2 SYGVKD. V lost 6 bases, J lost 4 bases, and 12 bases lay in between. The CDR3 is 13 residues long. This CDR3 reads CAIRGGLIYGYTF. The CDR3 DNA sequence: TGTGCCATCAGGGGCGGACTGATCTATGGCTACACCTTC.

In this sample, this clonotype turned up many times. The gene calls are TRBV30 and TRBJ2-2, with a possible D match to TRBD1 (5 bases). This CDR3 has 15 amino acids. The germline CDR1 and CDR2 sequences are GTSNPN and SVGIG (reference sequence). V was cut by 3 bases and J by 2 bases, with 13 bases left in between. This CDR3 is CAWSALGHNTGELFF. CDR3 sequence (DNA): TGTGCCTGGAGCGCGTTGGGGCACAACACCGGGGAGCTGTTTTTT.

V gene TRBV6-1 combines with J gene TRBJ2-5, with TRBD2 matching over 8 bases. CDR3 size: 15 residues. J lost 0 bases, V lost 6 bases, and 6 bases had no gene match. Germline V lookup: CDR1 MNHNS, CDR2 SASEGT. The CDR3 coding sequence is TGTGCCAGCAGCCGACTAGCGCTGTACCAAGAGACCCAGTACTTC. The encoded protein is CASSRLALYQETQYF.

The chain recombines TRBV5-1 with TRBJ2-7; TRBD1 matches 7 bases. Germline CDR1 and CDR2: SGHRS and YFSETQ. The ends lost 5 bases at V and 2 bases at J; junction bases unmatched: 13. The CDR3 runs to 16 residues. The CDR3 DNA reads as TGCGCCAGCAGAACAAAAAGGGGGCCTGATGCCTACGAGCAGTACTTC. Protein sequence: CASRTKRGPDAYEQYF.

This clonotype was seen just once. This rearrangement joins TRBV11-2 to TRBJ2-1; 7 bases fit TRBD2. CDR3 size: 15 residues. V was clipped by 6 bases and J by 7 bases; unmatched bases: 12. Germline V gene lookup returns CDR1 SGHAT and CDR2 FQNNGV. In DNA form, the CDR3 reads TGTGCCAGCAGTCCCGGGAGGAACGGTAAAAATGAGCAGTTCTTC. Protein product: CASSPGRNGKNEQFF.

The chain is built from TRBV5-6 and TRBJ1-1; D unclear. V was pared by 4 bases and J by 1 base, with 17 bases between. CDR1 is SGHDT, CDR2 YYEEEE, per germline. The CDR3 has 16 amino acids. Here the CDR3 DNA reads TGTGCCAGCAGCCCTGTTCATGGGAGCGGGAACACTGAAGCTTTCTTT. This translates into CASSPVHGSGNTEAFF.

This clonotype was counted ten times or more. This sequence joins TRBV12-3 or TRBV12-4 and TRBJ1-2, with 7 bases matching TRBD1. The CDR3 sequence is 15 residues long. V trimming: 3 bases; J trimming: 3 bases; junction bases outside the gene matches: 7. DNA of the CDR3: TGTGCCAGCAGTTTCTCGACAGGGCTGTACTATGGCTACACCTTC. It translates to CASSFSTGLYYGYTF.

The rearrangement links TRBV12-5 to TRBJ1-1, with 7 bases that match TRBD1. J gave up 4 bases and V 6 bases, and 8 bases lay outside the gene matches. Germline CDR1 is LGHNT and CDR2 is FRNRAP. The CDR3 spans 14 residues. The chain's CDR3 is CASGTGTDFTEAFF. The CDR3 region has the DNA TGTGCTAGTGGGACCGGGACAGACTTCACTGAAGCTTTCTTT.

This clonotype was seen ten or more times. The chain combines TRBV15 with TRBJ2-3; possible D gene TRBD1, 6 bases. The V gene lost 5 bases and the J gene lost 2 bases, with 14 bases spanning the gap. The CDR3 loop spans 15 amino acids. The V gene's germline CDR1 is LNHNV and CDR2 YYDKDF (reference sequence). The CDR3 sequence is CATSGGWGYTDTQYF. CDR3 bases: TGTGCCACCAGCGGGGGCTGGGGGTACACAGATACGCAGTATTTT.

CDR3: CASSYRATPHEQFF. The CDR3 DNA sequence: TGTGCCAGCAGTTACCGGGCCACCCCCCATGAGCAGTTCTTC. The chain uses TRBV12-3 or TRBV12-4 and TRBJ2-1; D uncertain. The V end lost 4 bases, the J end lost 8 bases, and 15 bases lay between the germline ends. This CDR3 region has 14 residues.

With respect to this clonotype: It may be a read error: a sequence one base away is much more abundant. This sequence joins TRBV24-1 and TRBJ1-1, with D unclear. There are 13 residues in the CDR3. Trimming left V 7 bases short and J 6 bases short, with 14 bases between. The germline V gene encodes CDR1 KGHDR and CDR2 SFDVKD. CDR3 sequence reads: CATSDGLDAEAFF. Here the CDR3 DNA reads TGTGCCACCAGCGACGGTTTGGACGCTGAAGCTTTCTTT.

In its sample, this clonotype was seen many times. The chain has TRBV6-1 and TRBJ1-2, with 9 positions matching TRBD1. Germline trimming cut 6 bases from V and 0 bases from J; bases unmatched to any gene: 8. The CDR3 length is 16 residues. CDR1 and CDR2 (germline): MNHNS, SASEGT. The DNA of the CDR3 is TGTGCCAGCAGGCACCCGGGACAGGGAACTAACTATGGCTACACCTTC. Translated, it gives CASRHPGQGTNYGYTF.

This clonotype was observed a few times. This chain connects TRBV20-1 to TRBJ2-1, with 7 bases identical to TRBD2. Germline V gene lookup returns CDR1 DFQATT and CDR2 SNEGSKA (reference sequence). The CDR3 is made up of 15 amino acids. The V gene end was trimmed by 0 bases and the J gene end by 5 bases; junction bases not matched to a gene: 7. The CDR3 DNA follows: TGCAGTGCTAGAGAAGCGGGGAAAGGCAACAATGAGCAGTTCTTC. The encoded protein is CSAREAGKGNNEQFF.

In its sample, this clonotype was seen many times. The rearrangement links TRBV2 to TRBJ2-1; TRBD1 agrees at 7 bases. CDR1 SNHLY and CDR2 FYNNEI come from the germline V gene. The CDR3 is 12 residues long. Unmatched junction bases numbered 4, after V lost 4 bases and J lost 10 bases. CDR3 loop: CASSGTGDEQFF. CDR3 DNA sequence: TGTGCCAGCAGTGGAACAGGGGACGAGCAGTTCTTC. The full variable domain, in which reference TRBV2 and TRBJ2-1 provide the parts outside the CDR3, is EPEVTQTPSHQVTQMGQEVILRCVPISNHLYFYWYRQILGQKVEFLVSFYNNEISEKSEIFDDQFSVERPDGSNFTLKIRSTKLEDSAMYFCASSGTGDEQFFGPGTRLTVL.

This clonotype has only a few counts. V usage is TRBV5-5 and J usage is TRBJ2-1; 10 bases map to TRBD2. This CDR3 is 17 amino acids long. Looked up from germline, CDR1 is SGHKS and CDR2 is YYEKEE (reference sequence). The V segment lost 3 bases and the J segment 7 bases; nucleotides outside the gene matches: 13. This CDR3 is CASSSFKAGGKANEQFF. The CDR3 DNA reads as TGTGCCAGCAGCTCGTTCAAAGCGGGAGGGAAAGCAAATGAGCAGTTCTTC.

The V call is TRBV9, the J call TRBJ2-2; possibly TRBD1 for D (6 bases). V lost 3 bases and J lost 8, with 11 bases in between. This CDR3 is 13 amino acids long. Germline assignment: CDR1 SGDLS and CDR2 YYNGEE. CDR3 protein: CASSDRVLGELFF. CDR3 sequence (DNA): TGTGCCAGCAGCGACAGGGTTTTAGGGGAGCTGTTTTTT.

This sequence joins TRBV6-2 or TRBV6-3 and TRBJ2-2, with a tentative D call TRBD1 (5 bases). The length of the CDR3 is 16 residues. Trimming stripped 0 bases from V and 4 bases from J, with 12 bases between. Germline V gives CDR1 MNHEY, CDR2 SVGEGT. The CDR3, as DNA: TGTGCCAGCAGTTACTCTGGGGCTAAGCGCACCGGGGAGCTGTTTTTT. Protein: CASSYSGAKRTGELFF.

This clonotype was counted many times. The chain uses TRBV5-1 and TRBJ2-1; 14 nucleotides agree with TRBD2. V dropped 0 bases and J dropped 8; count of bases not matched to a gene: 10. The CDR3 is made up of 18 amino acids. The germline gives CDR1 SGHRS, CDR2 YFSETQ. The CDR3 spells CASSLAIVGTSGSHEQFF. The DNA of the CDR3 is TGCGCCAGCAGCTTGGCCATCGTCGGGACTAGCGGGAGTCATGAGCAGTTCTTC.